A single sample gave rise to the 17 T cell receptor beta chains below, sequenced in a study of shared clonotypes between healthy human individuals. Repertoires were generated with immunoSEQ multiplex PCR, while TCRdb's copy carries only in-frame clones and drops some. The data show hundreds of thousands of clones, roughly 73% seen once. The source material was memory CD4+ T cells sorted from blood. The subset was: CD45RA-negative fraction. The receptors stem from a woman aged 30 to 39 in good health.

CDR3 nucleotide sequence: TGCGCCAGCAGCTCCCGAGGACAGGGCTACGAGCAGTACTTC. Translation: CASSSRGQGYEQYF. The gene calls are TRBV5-1 and TRBJ2-7; 8 nucleotides line up with TRBD1. J was trimmed by 3 bases and V by 3 bases; bases with no gene match: 5. CDR3 length: 14 residues. The germline V gene has CDR1 SGHRS and CDR2 YFSETQ. Together with reference TRBV5-1 and TRBJ2-7, the CDR3 gives the full variable domain: KAGVTQTPRYLIKTRGQQVTLSCSPISGHRSVSWYQQTPGQGLQFLFEYFSETQRNKGNFPGRFSGRQFSNSRSEMNVSTLELGDSALYLCASSSRGQGYEQYFGPGTRLTVT.

DNA of the CDR3: TGTGCTAGTGCCCCGGGACAGGGAGGCTATGGCTACACCTTC. It codes for CASAPGQGGYGYTF. The genes are TRBV12-5 and TRBJ1-2; TRBD1 matches 9 bases. Losses at the gene ends were 7 bases for V and 4 bases for J; bases not matched to a gene: 7. CDR1 and CDR2 from the germline V gene are LGHNT and FRNRAP. This CDR3 has 14 amino acids.

The V call is TRBV4-2, the J call TRBJ2-2, with D perhaps given as TRBD1 or TRBD2 (6 bases each). The CDR3 has 12 amino acids. V was pared by 0 bases and J by 13 bases, with 9 bases between. Per germline, CDR1 LGHNA and CDR2 YNFKEQ. CDR3 in DNA: TGTGCCAGCAGCCAAGAAGGGGGAGGGCTGTTTTTT. It yields the protein CASSQEGGGLFF.

CDR3 DNA: TGTGCCAGCAGCCCCACCCTAGGCAATGAGCAGTTCTTC. It encodes CASSPTLGNEQFF. J is TRBJ2-1 and V is TRBV7-3; D call uncertain. Trimming cost V 5 bases and J 6 bases, with 11 bases left between them. The germline V gene encodes CDR1 SGHTA and CDR2 FQGTGA. The CDR3 spans 13 residues. Full variable domain (rest looked up from reference TRBV7-3 and TRBJ2-1): GAGVSQTPSNKVTEKGKYVELRCDPISGHTALYWYRQSLGQGPEFLIYFQGTGAADDSGLPNDRFFAVRPEGSVSTLKIQRTERGDSAVYLCASSPTLGNEQFFGPGTRLTVL.

This clone has only a few counts. The chain links TRBV14 to TRBJ1-1; D remains ambiguous. V lost 7 bases and J 0 bases, leaving 18 bases between the germline ends. CDR1 SGHDN and CDR2 FVKESK come from the germline V gene. There are 16 residues in the CDR3. The CDR3 bases are TGTGCCAGCACCCCGGTAGGTCCCGGGGTGAACACTGAAGCTTTCTTT. Translating it yields CASTPVGPGVNTEAFF.

This rearrangement joins TRBV5-1 to TRBJ1-1, with D tentatively TRBD1 (6 bases). V was pared by 0 bases and J by 5 bases, with 11 bases between. The CDR3 is 14 residues long. Germline loops: CDR1 SGHRS, CDR2 YFSETQ. The CDR3 sequence: CASSLASGETEAFF. CDR3 nucleotide sequence: TGCGCCAGCAGCTTGGCTTCAGGGGAAACTGAAGCTTTCTTT.

This clone was seen once. The chain employs TRBV6-6 and TRBJ1-5; D is undetermined. Trimming pared 4 bases from V and 4 bases from J, leaving 17 bases between. The CDR3 is 16 amino acids. CDR1 and CDR2 (germline): MNHNY, SVGAGI (reference sequence). Written as DNA, the CDR3 is TGTGCCAGCAGTTCTGACCTCCTTAATTTTAATCAGCCCCAGCATTTT. Encoded protein: CASSSDLLNFNQPQHF.

There are many counts of this clone. The CDR3 loop reads CASSLGDRVGGQPQHF. The CDR3 DNA reads TGTGCCAGCAGCTTAGGGGACAGGGTGGGTGGTCAGCCCCAGCATTTT. The V call is TRBV7-6, the J call TRBJ1-5; 9 bases align to TRBD1. J lost 6 bases, V lost 1 base, and 7 bases had no gene match. This CDR3 is built from 16 residues. CDR1 is SGHVS and CDR2 is FNYEAQ in the germline V gene.

The chain joins TRBV6-5 to TRBJ2-2, with 9 bases fitting TRBD1. CDR1 is MNHEY, CDR2 SVGAGI, per germline. The CDR3 runs to 15 residues. Trimming cost V 6 bases and J 5 bases; bases outside gene matches: 7. DNA of the CDR3: TGTGCCAGCAGCCAGACAGGGGGTGTTACCGGGGAGCTGTTTTTT. Protein product: CASSQTGGVTGELFF.

V and J are TRBV12-5 and TRBJ2-5, with 10 bases fitting TRBD2. CDR3 size: 15 residues. Unmatched junction bases numbered 2, after V lost 3 bases and J lost 1 base. Germline V gene data show CDR1 as LGHNT and CDR2 as FRNRAP. This chain's CDR3 is CASGLAGGVQETQYF. The CDR3 nucleotides are TGTGCTAGTGGTTTAGCGGGAGGGGTCCAAGAGACCCAGTACTTC.

The chain is built from TRBV7-3 and TRBJ2-3, with D uncertain. The germline V gene has CDR1 SGHTA and CDR2 FQGTGA. The germline V and J ends were trimmed by 2 bases and 2 bases, with 8 bases remaining between them. The CDR3 covers 14 residues. As DNA, the CDR3 is TGTGCCAGCAGCTTATGGGCTAACACAGATACGCAGTATTTT. Translating it yields CASSLWANTDTQYF. The full variable domain, with the rest looked up from reference TRBV7-3 and TRBJ2-3, is GAGVSQTPSNKVTEKGKYVELRCDPISGHTALYWYRQSLGQGPEFLIYFQGTGAADDSGLPNDRFFAVRPEGSVSTLKIQRTERGDSAVYLCASSLWANTDTQYFGPGTRLTVL.

The chain employs TRBV4-1 and TRBJ2-3; D might be TRBD1 (6 bases). V lost 4 bases, J lost 2 bases, and 16 bases lay in between. Per the germline V gene, CDR1 is MGHRA and CDR2 is YSYEKL. The CDR3 consists of 16 residues. CDR3 in DNA: TGCGCCAGCAGCCCCGAACGGACAGAACACACAGATACGCAGTATTTT. Protein product: CASSPERTEHTDTQYF.

This clone was seen at least ten times. The rearrangement links TRBV7-9 to TRBJ2-3, with D uncertain. Germline loops: CDR1 SEHNR, CDR2 FQNEAQ (reference sequence). Trimming took off 4 bases at V and 1 base at J, with 9 bases between the two ends. The CDR3 covers 14 residues. The CDR3 spells CASSSRLGTDTQYF. The CDR3 bases are TGTGCCAGCAGCTCCCGGCTGGGCACAGATACGCAGTATTTT.

The chain couples TRBV5-5 to TRBJ2-6; TRBD1 or TRBD2 may be the D gene (5 bases each). Germline CDR1 SGHKS, CDR2 YYEKEE (reference sequence). Trimming took 0 bases from V and 2 from J, leaving 15 bases between them. The length of the CDR3 is 18 residues. The CDR3 DNA reads as TGTGCCAGCAGCTTGGTCAGCCAGGGACCACCTGGGGCCAACGTCCTGACTTTC. This codes for CASSLVSQGPPGANVLTF. The complete variable domain, with remaining parts taken from reference TRBV5-5 and TRBJ2-6, reads DAGVTQSPTHLIKTRGQQVTLRCSPISGHKSVSWYQQVLGQGPQFIFQYYEKEERGRGNFPDRFSARQFPNYSSELNVNALLLGDSALYLCASSLVSQGPPGANVLTFGAGSRLTVL.

This rearrangement joins TRBV2 to TRBJ2-3, with TRBD2 matching over 9 bases. There are 15 residues in the CDR3. Germline CDR1 and CDR2: SNHLY and FYNNEI. With V trimmed by 5 bases and J by 1 base, 4 bases remained unmatched. The CDR3 loop is CASSRRLAGTDTQYF. CDR3 bases: TGTGCCAGCAGTCGTAGACTAGCGGGCACAGATACGCAGTATTTT.

The J gene is TRBJ1-1, the V gene TRBV5-1; 8 bases are shared with TRBD1. After removal of 4 bases from V and 0 bases from J, the junction contained 11 bases not matched to a gene. The germline CDR1 and CDR2 sequences are SGHRS and YFSETQ. This CDR3 is 17 amino acids long. CDR3 protein: CASSRSSQGGMNTEAFF. Written as DNA, the CDR3 is TGCGCCAGCAGCCGTTCCTCACAGGGGGGTATGAACACTGAAGCTTTCTTT.

V and J are TRBV2 and TRBJ2-2; 10 bases are a match to TRBD1. The CDR3 is made up of 16 amino acids. V was pared by 4 bases and J by 6 bases, with 8 bases of the junction left unmatched. The germline V gene encodes CDR1 SNHLY and CDR2 FYNNEI. Here the CDR3 reads CASSVSRDRGPGELFF. The CDR3 DNA reads TGTGCCAGCAGTGTATCCCGGGACAGGGGACCCGGGGAGCTGTTTTTT.